What follows are 29 T cell receptor beta chains derived from one specimen sequenced in a study of T cells in Graves' hyperthyroidism and ophthalmopathy. The TCR beta CDR3 regions underwent amplification using RNA transcripts as the source. The HTBI primer set drove a first-round RT-PCR of the TCR CDR3. MiXCR, applied by TCRdb to the multiplex PCR reads, yields one record per CDR3 protein. The data hold 300,000 to 350,000 distinct CDR3 sequences, with over 15% observed a single time. Sequenced: blood. These receptors were collected from a middle-aged woman with Graves' ophthalmopathy.

This clonotype was observed many times. V usage is TRBV4-2 and J usage is TRBJ2-7; 12 bases align to TRBD2. This CDR3 has 17 residues. Germline V gene data show CDR1 as LGHNA and CDR2 as YNFKEQ. With V trimmed by 1 base and J by 0 bases, 4 bases remained unmatched. Here the CDR3 DNA reads TGTGCCAGCAGCCAAGGGACTAGCGGGGCTAGCTCCTACGAGCAGTACTTC. Protein product: CASSQGTSGASSYEQYF.

This clonotype showed up many times. The chain links TRBV19 to TRBJ1-5; 8 bases agree with TRBD1. The germline V gene has CDR1 LNHDA and CDR2 SQIVND (reference sequence). The V gene end was trimmed by 5 bases and the J gene end by 8 bases; junction bases not matched to a gene: 8. This CDR3 spans 14 amino acids. The CDR3 is CASSATGGGKPQHF. CDR3 DNA sequence: TGTGCCAGTAGTGCCACAGGGGGAGGCAAGCCCCAGCATTTT.

The chain employs TRBV24-1 and TRBJ2-7; maybe TRBD1 (7 bases). CDR3 length: 15 amino acids. V was cut by 3 bases and J by 4 bases, with 15 bases left in between. Germline loops: CDR1 KGHDR, CDR2 SFDVKD. CDR3 protein: CATSDGGDSPYEQYF. The CDR3 DNA follows: TGTGCCACCAGTGATGGCGGGGACAGCCCATACGAGCAGTACTTC.

This clonotype has a count of ten or more. The rearrangement links TRBV10-3 to TRBJ1-3; no reliable D call. Trimming pared 3 bases from V and 0 bases from J, leaving 6 bases between. Germline CDR1 reads ENHRY; CDR2 reads SYGVKD. This CDR3 is built from 14 residues. CDR3 bases: TGTGCCATCAGTGACGGGAGCTCTGGAAACACCATATATTTT. As protein: CAISDGSSGNTIYF.

Comment on this clonotype: A junction boundary mismatches the germline segment, possibly from a read error. The V and J genes are TRBV6-2 or TRBV6-3 and TRBJ2-7, with a weak D call TRBD2 (5 bases). Germline V gene sequence: CDR1 MNHEY, CDR2 SVGEGT. There are 16 residues in the CDR3. The CDR3 is CASSLSGKGISYEQSF. The CDR3 coding sequence is TGTGCCAGCAGCCTATCCGGGAAAGGGATTTCCTACGAGCAGTCCTTC.

This clonotype was counted many times. This chain links TRBV6-5 with TRBJ2-5, with TRBD1 matching 9 bases. Germline trimming cut 2 bases from V and 6 bases from J; bases unmatched to any gene: 7. Germline lookup yields CDR1 MNHEY and CDR2 SVGAGI. The CDR3 totals 15 residues. The CDR3 protein is CASSYGTGRGKTQYF. The CDR3 coding sequence is TGTGCCAGCAGTTACGGGACAGGGCGGGGGAAGACCCAGTACTTC.

This clonotype was found a few times. This chain uses TRBV19 with TRBJ2-5; 8 bases agree with TRBD1. The V segment lost 7 bases and the J segment 6 bases; nucleotides outside the gene matches: 7. Germline V lookup: CDR1 LNHDA, CDR2 SQIVND (reference sequence). The CDR3 is made up of 13 amino acids. In DNA, the CDR3 is TGTGCCAGTAAACCAGGGGGCGCGAAGACCCAGTACTTC. It yields the protein CASKPGGAKTQYF. The whole variable domain, filled in from reference TRBV19 and TRBJ2-5, reads DGGITQSPKYLFRKEGQNVTLSCEQNLNHDAMYWYRQDPGQGLRLIYYSQIVNDFQKGDIAEGYSVSREKKESFPLTVTSAQKNPTAFYLCASKPGGAKTQYFGPGTRLLVL.

This clonotype showed up many times. This chain joins TRBV20-1 and TRBJ1-5, with D uncertain. Germline loops: CDR1 DFQATT, CDR2 SNEGSKA (reference sequence). This CDR3 is 13 amino acids long. The CDR3 DNA reads as TGCAGCGGCCGGAGCGGGGTAGGTCAGCCCCAGCATTTT. This gives the protein CSGRSGVGQPQHF.

This clonotype was found many times. The chain recombines TRBV12-3 or TRBV12-4 with TRBJ1-3; D not certain. Trimming removed 6 bases at V and 0 bases at J, with 6 bases between. This CDR3 region has 13 residues. The CDR3 DNA follows: TGTGCCAGCAGATCCTACTCTGGAAACACCATATATTTT. As protein: CASRSYSGNTIYF.

The rearrangement links TRBV6-1 to TRBJ2-7; D is unresolved. Trimming stripped 6 bases from V and 3 bases from J, with 9 bases between. Germline CDR1 reads MNHNS; CDR2 reads SASEGT. The CDR3 has 12 amino acids. The CDR3 here is CASSEDHYEQYF. The DNA for the CDR3 is TGTGCCAGCAGCGAGGACCACTACGAGCAGTACTTC.

This sequence joins TRBV5-1 and TRBJ1-6; 8 bases are a match to TRBD1. The CDR3 sequence is 14 residues long. With V trimmed by 5 bases and J by 10 bases, 8 bases remained unmatched. Germline V gene lookup returns CDR1 SGHRS and CDR2 YFSETQ. CDR3 in amino acids: CASSADRVKSPLHF. The CDR3 DNA follows: TGCGCCAGCAGTGCGGACAGGGTAAAATCACCCCTCCACTTT. Supplemented by reference TRBV5-1 and TRBJ1-6, the full variable domain reads KAGVTQTPRYLIKTRGQQVTLSCSPISGHRSVSWYQQTPGQGLQFLFEYFSETQRNKGNFPGRFSGRQFSNSRSEMNVSTLELGDSALYLCASSADRVKSPLHFGNGTRLTVT.

This clonotype was seen ten or more times. This chain uses TRBV20-1 with TRBJ2-7; tentatively, D is TRBD1 or TRBD2 (5 bases each). The CDR3 is 14 amino acids. From germline, CDR1 is DFQATT and CDR2 SNEGSKA (reference sequence). V was pared by 3 bases and J by 4 bases, with 16 bases between. CDR3 loop: CSASRDLISYEQYF. The CDR3 nucleotides read TGCAGTGCTAGCAGGGACCTTATCTCTTACGAGCAGTACTTC.

The chain is built from TRBV5-1 and TRBJ2-2; maybe TRBD1 (6 bases). Trimming pared 3 bases from V and 5 bases from J, leaving 11 bases between. This CDR3 comprises 14 residues. CDR1 and CDR2 from the germline V gene are SGHRS and YFSETQ. The DNA for the CDR3 is TGCGCCAGCAGCTCCAATACAGGGACCGGGGAGCTGTTTTTT. Translated, it gives CASSSNTGTGELFF.

This clonotype has ten or more counts. The V gene is TRBV6-5, the J gene TRBJ2-7; TRBD1 agrees at 9 bases. V gave up 7 bases and J gave up 3 bases; unmatched junction bases: 16. The CDR3 spans 17 residues. Per the germline V gene, CDR1 is MNHEY and CDR2 is SVGAGI. The CDR3 region is CASIRSPTGTGHYEQYF. As DNA, the CDR3 is TGTGCCAGCATCAGATCCCCAACCGGGACAGGGCACTACGAGCAGTACTTC.

This clonotype was seen at least ten times. The genes are TRBV6-5 and TRBJ2-5, with TRBD1 matching over 8 bases. CDR3 length: 15 amino acids. Germline assignment: CDR1 MNHEY and CDR2 SVGAGI. Trimming at V came to 4 bases and at J to 5 bases, leaving 9 bases not matched to a gene. For the CDR3, the DNA is TGTGCCAGCAGTTCTGCCAGGGGGCGCGGGGAGACCCAGTACTTC. It codes for CASSSARGRGETQYF.

This clonotype showed up many times. One junction end disagrees with the germline gene, perhaps due to a read error. The chain combines TRBV7-8 with TRBJ1-1; no clear D. The V gene's germline CDR1 is SGHVS and CDR2 FQNEAQ. The CDR3 consists of 15 residues. The CDR3 spells CVSSLAVGWNTEAFF. CDR3 nucleotide sequence: TGTGTCAGCAGCTTAGCGGTAGGGTGGAACACTGAAGCTTTCTTT.

This clonotype was recorded at least ten times. The V and J genes are TRBV28 and TRBJ2-7, with TRBD1 matching over 9 bases. J lost 4 bases, V lost 3 bases, and 10 bases had no gene match. Germline CDR1 MDHEN, CDR2 SYDVKM. This CDR3 contains 16 residues. The CDR3: CASSLERGQGRYEQYF. CDR3 nucleotide sequence: TGTGCCAGCAGTTTGGAGAGGGGACAGGGACGTTACGAGCAGTACTTC.

This clonotype was picked up many times. V and J are TRBV2 and TRBJ1-5; TRBD1 is a possible D gene (6 bases). Germline assignment: CDR1 SNHLY and CDR2 FYNNEI. The ends were cut back, 3 bases at V and 9 bases at J, with 15 bases in the middle. The length of the CDR3 is 14 residues. CDR3 in amino acids: CASSDPQGISPQHF. The CDR3 DNA is TGTGCCAGCAGTGATCCGCAGGGGATTTCGCCCCAGCATTTT.

Ten or more counts support this clonotype. CDR3 sequence (DNA): TGCAGCGTTTCTCAGGGCCAGAATCAGCCCCAGCATTTT. Its translation is CSVSQGQNQPQHF. V gene TRBV29-1 combines with J gene TRBJ1-5; D perhaps matches TRBD1 (5 bases). The length of the CDR3 is 13 residues. Germline loops: CDR1 SQVTM, CDR2 ANQGSEA. V was cut by 5 bases and J by 4 bases, with 12 bases left in between.

This clonotype was recorded a few times. CDR3: CASRPQGPYEQYF. CDR3 nucleotide sequence: TGTGCCAGCAGACCACAGGGCCCCTACGAGCAGTACTTC. The chain carries TRBV28 and TRBJ2-7; perhaps TRBD1 as D (6 bases). The CDR3 is 13 residues long. CDR1 is MDHEN, CDR2 SYDVKM, per germline. The V end was cut by 6 bases, the J end by 2 bases, with 11 bases between.

This clonotype was counted ten times or more. CDR3 sequence reads: CASTERSSGRGDTGELFF. The CDR3 DNA follows: TGTGCCAGCACCGAAAGGTCTAGCGGGAGGGGGGACACCGGGGAGCTGTTTTTT. The V and J genes are TRBV12-3 or TRBV12-4 and TRBJ2-2; 12 nucleotides align to TRBD2. The CDR3 extends over 18 amino acids. Trimming cost V 7 bases and J 3 bases; bases outside gene matches: 12.

This clonotype was seen many times. V and J are TRBV15 and TRBJ1-2; TRBD1 aligns across 7 bases. Germline V gene data show CDR1 as LNHNV and CDR2 as YYDKDF (reference sequence). The CDR3 has 15 amino acids. Trimming took 3 bases from V and 7 from J; bases not matched to a gene: 11. The CDR3: CATSSLSDRVVGYTF. The CDR3 DNA reads TGTGCCACCAGCAGTCTCAGCGACAGGGTAGTTGGCTACACCTTC.

This clonotype was recorded at least ten times. The V gene is TRBV4-1, the J gene TRBJ1-5, with D perhaps TRBD1 (6 bases). There are 13 residues in the CDR3. Germline V lookup: CDR1 MGHRA, CDR2 YSYEKL. Between the trimmed V and J ends, which lost 1 base and 5 bases, there was a span of 6 bases. For the CDR3, the DNA is TGCGCCAGCAGCCAAGGGACAGATCAGCCCCAGCATTTT. Its translation is CASSQGTDQPQHF.

This clonotype was seen ten or more times. Mismatch with germline at one junction end may stem from a read error. The V gene is TRBV7-7, the J gene TRBJ2-5, with 7 positions matching TRBD2. Germline CDR1 is SSHAT and CDR2 is FNYEAQ (reference sequence). This CDR3 is built from 14 residues. In nucleotides, the CDR3 is TGTGCTAGCAGCCACGGACTAGGCCAAGAGACCCAGTACTTC. It encodes CASSHGLGQETQYF.

This clonotype has ten or more counts. The chain combines TRBV11-3 with TRBJ2-2; unclear D gene. Germline V gives CDR1 SGHNT, CDR2 YENEEA. The CDR3 loop spans 12 amino acids. Trimming stripped 4 bases from V and 4 bases from J, with 4 bases between. CDR3 DNA: TGTGCCAGCAGCTCAGCCACCGGGGAGCTGTTTTTT. It codes for CASSSATGELFF.

The rearrangement joins TRBV18 to TRBJ2-2, with a possible D match to TRBD1 (6 bases). Trimming shortened V by 8 bases and J by 1 base, and 35 bases separated the two germline ends. The V gene's germline CDR1 is KGHSH and CDR2 LQKENI. This CDR3 is built from 22 residues. The CDR3 loop is CASSYHLPIDAGTRKNTGELFF. In DNA, the CDR3 is TGTGCCAGCAGTTACCACCTCCCTATTGACGCCGGGACAAGAAAGAACACCGGGGAGCTGTTTTTT.

At least ten counts were recorded for this clonotype. The V gene is TRBV12-3 or TRBV12-4, the J gene TRBJ2-7; either TRBD1 or TRBD2 may supply D (5 bases each). The CDR3 runs to 14 residues. V was pared by 6 bases and J by 6 bases, with 18 bases between. The CDR3 nucleotides read TGTGCCAGCAGCCACATCAGGGTAACTAGCGAGCAGTACTTC. This sequence encodes CASSHIRVTSEQYF.

This clonotype was found a few times. The chain carries TRBV20-1 and TRBJ1-1, with TRBD1 identical over 7 bases. The CDR3 is 15 residues long. CDR1 and CDR2 (germline): DFQATT, SNEGSKA (reference sequence). CDR3 nucleotide sequence: TGCTCCTCTACCCGGGACAGCCGAAGGAACACTGAAGCTTTCTTT. Amino acids: CSSTRDSRRNTEAFF.

The table lists this clonotype with many counts. The chain carries TRBV11-2 and TRBJ2-7; possibly TRBD1 or TRBD2 for D (6 bases each). Germline assignment: CDR1 SGHAT and CDR2 FQNNGV. The ends were cut back, 6 bases at V and 5 bases at J, with 14 bases in the middle. The CDR3 spans 13 residues. The DNA for the CDR3 is TGTGCCAGCAGGGCCGGGGGCCGTAACGAGCAGTACTTC. Translation gives CASRAGGRNEQYF.